These 18 T cell receptor beta chains share one sample of origin, sequenced in a study of cytomegalovirus exposure and HLA in healthy donors. The PCR was carried out with 60 Vbeta primers and 13 Jbeta primers. Sequenced by immunoSEQ multiplex PCR; TCRdb stores in-frame clones only, minus some. The data show approximately 150,000 clones, with roughly three quarters seen just once and roughly 1% held by the top ten. Sequences were obtained from PBMCs. The receptors originated from a woman aged 60-75 years in good health and CMV-seronegative.

The CDR3: CASYFRQTSGYNEQFF. The CDR3 bases are TGTGCCAGCTATTTCCGCCAGACTAGCGGTTACAATGAGCAGTTCTTC. V and J are TRBV16 and TRBJ2-1; 9 bases are a match to TRBD2. CDR3 size: 16 residues. Germline V gene sequence: CDR1 KGHSY, CDR2 FQNENV. Trimming took 8 bases from V and 4 from J; bases not matched to a gene: 12.

V gene TRBV6-6 combines with J gene TRBJ2-7; TRBD2 agrees at 12 bases. The germline gives CDR1 MNHNY, CDR2 SVGAGI (reference sequence). CDR3 length equals 15 residues. V was clipped by 5 bases and J by 1 base; unmatched bases: 3. The CDR3 loop is CASSGLAGSSYEQYF. The DNA for the CDR3 is TGTGCCAGCAGTGGACTAGCGGGGTCGTCCTACGAGCAGTACTTC.

The chain uses TRBV27 and TRBJ1-6, with 9 bases lining up with TRBD1. Germline CDR1 is MNHEY and CDR2 is SMNVEV (reference sequence). CDR3 length: 16 amino acids. V lost 4 bases to trimming and J lost 1 base; unmatched junction nucleotides: 2. The DNA for the CDR3 is TGTGCCAGCAGTTCACAGGGGGCGTCCTATAATTCACCCCTCCACTTT. Its translation is CASSSQGASYNSPLHF.

CDR3 DNA: TGCGCCAGCAGCCCGGGAGGGGCATCCAATCAGCCCCAGCATTTT. Amino acids: CASSPGGASNQPQHF. The J gene is TRBJ1-5, the V gene TRBV5-1; perhaps TRBD1 as D (5 bases). Trimming stripped 4 bases from V and 3 bases from J, with 14 bases between. The CDR3 runs to 15 residues. CDR1 is SGHRS, CDR2 YFSETQ, per germline. Based on the CDR3 plus reference TRBV5-1 and TRBJ1-5, the full variable domain is KAGVTQTPRYLIKTRGQQVTLSCSPISGHRSVSWYQQTPGQGLQFLFEYFSETQRNKGNFPGRFSGRQFSNSRSEMNVSTLELGDSALYLCASSPGGASNQPQHFGDGTRLSIL.

The chain combines TRBV20-1 with TRBJ2-1; D call uncertain. The V end was cut by 5 bases, the J end by 4 bases, with 6 bases between. Looked up from germline, CDR1 is DFQATT and CDR2 is SNEGSKA (reference sequence). The CDR3 extends over 11 amino acids. As DNA, the CDR3 is TGCAGTGCTGGCAATTACAATGAGCAGTTCTTC. Its protein product is CSAGNYNEQFF.

There are a few counts of this clone. V is TRBV10-1 and J is TRBJ2-7; D is possibly TRBD1 (6 bases). Germline-derived CDR1 and CDR2 are WNHNN and SYGVQD (reference sequence). V was cut by 1 base and J by 6 bases, with 10 bases left in between. The CDR3 extends over 13 amino acids. Here the CDR3 DNA reads TGCGCCAGCAGTGAGTTGACAGGTGCCGAGCAGTACTTC. This encodes CASSELTGAEQYF.

The V and J genes are TRBV1 and TRBJ2-2; the D segment call TRBD2 is taken from the table without a DNA check. TRBV1 is given as a pseudogene. This CDR3 has 17 amino acids. The DNA of the CDR3 is TGCACCAGCAGCCAAGATAGGGCGGGGGGCCGGCCCGGGGAGCTGTTTTTT. Translated, it gives CTSSQDRAGGRPGELFF.

This clone was recorded a few times. The rearrangement joins TRBV2 to TRBJ2-3; a possible D gene is TRBD2 (6 bases). CDR1 and CDR2 from the germline V gene are SNHLY and FYNNEI. This CDR3 has 15 amino acids. V was shortened by 5 bases and J by 0 bases, with 12 bases between the two germline ends. In nucleotides, the CDR3 is TGTGCCAGCAGTAATAGCGGAGGGAGCACAGATACGCAGTATTTT. Translating it yields CASSNSGGSTDTQYF.

The V call is TRBV29-1, the J call TRBJ1-1; maybe TRBD1 (6 bases). Trimming took 4 bases from V and 4 from J, leaving 13 bases between them. CDR3 length: 13 residues. The germline V gene encodes CDR1 SQVTM and CDR2 ANQGSEA. CDR3 in amino acids: CSVGGRVGTEAFF. In DNA, the CDR3 is TGCAGCGTTGGGGGGCGCGTCGGCACTGAAGCTTTCTTT.

The gene calls are TRBV6-1 and TRBJ2-1, with D maybe TRBD2 (6 bases). The germline V gene has CDR1 MNHNS and CDR2 SASEGT. The CDR3 has 14 amino acids. Trimming cost V 2 bases and J 9 bases, with 14 bases left between them. CDR3 region: CASSERGVGGEQFF. CDR3 in DNA: TGTGCCAGCAGTGAACGCGGGGTCGGGGGTGAGCAGTTCTTC.

The V and J genes are TRBV28 and TRBJ2-2, with D maybe TRBD1 (5 bases). The V gene's germline CDR1 is MDHEN and CDR2 SYDVKM. The CDR3 is 16 residues long. V lost 1 base and J lost 3, with 12 bases in between. This CDR3 is CASSLLGQRYTGELFF. As DNA, the CDR3 is TGTGCCAGCAGTTTATTGGGGCAACGTTACACCGGGGAGCTGTTTTTT.

The chain has TRBV11-3 and TRBJ2-7, with a possible D match to TRBD1 (5 bases). The V end lost 0 bases, the J end lost 3 bases, and 9 bases lay between the germline ends. CDR1 and CDR2 from the germline V gene are SGHNT and YENEEA. The CDR3 covers 14 residues. CDR3 amino acids: CASSLDRVNYEQYF. In DNA, the CDR3 is TGTGCCAGCAGCTTAGACAGGGTTAACTACGAGCAGTACTTC.

This clone was seen a handful of times. V is TRBV4-2 and J is TRBJ2-3; 10 nucleotides agree with TRBD1. The CDR3 spans 16 residues. With V trimmed by 0 bases and J by 3 bases, 3 bases remained unmatched. The V gene's germline CDR1 is LGHNA and CDR2 YNFKEQ. CDR3 amino acids: CASSQDRTGGTDTQYF. The CDR3, as DNA: TGTGCCAGCAGCCAAGATCGGACAGGGGGAACAGATACGCAGTATTTT.

The CDR3 here is CASSIGQSDNEKLFF. For the CDR3, the DNA is TGCGCCAGCAGCATTGGACAGTCGGACAATGAAAAACTGTTTTTT. This chain connects TRBV5-1 to TRBJ1-4; perhaps TRBD1 as D (6 bases). The V end was cut by 4 bases, the J end by 5 bases, with 15 bases between. CDR3 length: 15 residues. CDR1 SGHRS and CDR2 YFSETQ come from the germline V gene.

J is TRBJ2-3 and V is TRBV7-9, with D unresolved. The CDR3 sequence is 12 residues long. The germline V gene encodes CDR1 SEHNR and CDR2 FQNEAQ (reference sequence). V shed 2 bases and J shed 7 bases, with 7 bases lying between them. As DNA, the CDR3 is TGTGCCAGCAGCTTATCAGTAAATACGCAGTATTTT. Protein product: CASSLSVNTQYF. The complete variable domain, with remaining parts taken from reference TRBV7-9 and TRBJ2-3, reads DTGVSQNPRHKITKRGQNVTFRCDPISEHNRLYWYRQTLGQGPEFLTYFQNEAQLEKSRLLSDRFSAERPKGSFSTLEIQRTEQGDSAMYLCASSLSVNTQYFGPGTRLTVL.

The V call is TRBV7-6, the J call TRBJ2-1; tentative D call: TRBD2 (6 bases). The CDR3 consists of 13 residues. V lost 4 bases to trimming and J lost 10 bases, with 14 bases between them. The germline gives CDR1 SGHVS, CDR2 FNYEAQ. The CDR3 protein is CASSSGAGPEQFF. DNA for the CDR3: TGTGCCAGCAGCTCCGGCGCGGGGCCGGAGCAGTTCTTC.

This chain uses TRBV10-3 with TRBJ2-2; 11 bases line up with TRBD2. The J segment lost 1 base and the V segment lost 10 bases, leaving 2 bases of the junction unmatched. The CDR3 covers 14 residues. The V gene's germline CDR1 is ENHRY and CDR2 SYGVKD. The CDR3 reads CATGTSGNTGELFF. In DNA, the CDR3 is TGTGCCACCGGGACTAGCGGGAACACCGGGGAGCTGTTTTTT.

This clone was seen a single time. The genes are TRBV11-2 and TRBJ1-4, with D perhaps TRBD1 (6 bases). CDR3 length: 17 amino acids. CDR1 and CDR2 from the germline V gene are SGHAT and FQNNGV. Trimming removed 6 bases at V and 7 bases at J, with 24 bases between. The CDR3 protein is CASRFTGIGVGSEKLFF. For the CDR3, the DNA is TGTGCCAGCAGATTCACAGGGATTGGTGTGGGAAGTGAAAAACTGTTTTTT.